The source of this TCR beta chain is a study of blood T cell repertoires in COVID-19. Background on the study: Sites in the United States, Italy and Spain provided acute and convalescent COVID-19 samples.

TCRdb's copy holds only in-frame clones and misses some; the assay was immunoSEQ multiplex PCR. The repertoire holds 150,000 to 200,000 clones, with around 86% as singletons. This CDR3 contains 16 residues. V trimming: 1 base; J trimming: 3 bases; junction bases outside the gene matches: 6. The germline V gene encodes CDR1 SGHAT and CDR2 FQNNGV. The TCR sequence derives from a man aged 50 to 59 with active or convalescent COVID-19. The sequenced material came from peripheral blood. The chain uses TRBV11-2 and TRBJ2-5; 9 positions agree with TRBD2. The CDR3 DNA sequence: TGTGCCAGCAGCTTAGGGGGAGTAGCGGGGGAAGAGACCCAGTACTTC. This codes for CASSLGGVAGEETQYF.